Shown below are 26 T cell receptor beta chains from a single sample sequenced in a study of OX40 agonist ivuxolimab in advanced cancers. Generated by immunoSEQ multiplex PCR, the TCRdb table keeps only in-frame clones and is missing some. Of tens of thousands of clones in the sample, around 85% were seen once. This specimen was CD4+ or CD8+ T cells sorted from blood, taken in a trial of the OX40 agonist ivuxolimab. The receptor source for this set is an adult with an advanced solid tumor such as melanoma, head and neck, liver or kidney cancer.

The V call is TRBV9, the J call TRBJ2-2; TRBD2 matches at 12 bases. The CDR3 contains 18 residues. Looked up from germline, CDR1 is SGDLS and CDR2 is YYNGEE. The junction had 13 bases not matched to a gene; V was cut back by 6 bases and J by 4 bases. The CDR3 loop is CASTPWASGGGGTGELFF. CDR3 in DNA: TGTGCCAGCACCCCGTGGGCTAGCGGGGGGGGCGGCACCGGGGAGCTGTTTTTT.

The chain joins TRBV5-5 to TRBJ2-5; 8 bases agree with TRBD1. CDR1 is SGHKS and CDR2 is YYEKEE in the germline V gene (reference sequence). Losses at the gene ends were 4 bases for V and 7 bases for J; bases not matched to a gene: 12. This CDR3 comprises 15 residues. CDR3 nucleotides: TGTGCCAGCAGCGGGCCCGAGACAGGGGAAATGACCCAGTACTTC. Amino acids: CASSGPETGEMTQYF.

The chain combines TRBV18 with TRBJ2-7; 8 bases are a match to TRBD2. The length of the CDR3 is 14 residues. V shed 5 bases and J 3 bases; nucleotides not matched to a gene: 6. The germline gives CDR1 KGHSH, CDR2 LQKENI. The CDR3 protein is CASSDRGGDYEQYF. CDR3 nucleotide sequence: TGTGCCAGCTCAGACCGGGGGGGCGACTACGAGCAGTACTTC.

This chain connects TRBV7-7 to TRBJ2-5; D gene uncertain. CDR1 and CDR2 (germline): SSHAT, FNYEAQ (reference sequence). This CDR3 spans 15 amino acids. Trimming removed 2 bases from V and 3 bases from J, with 13 bases in between. The CDR3 loop reads CASSLRLEGKETQYF. The CDR3 DNA follows: TGTGCCAGCAGCTTACGTCTAGAAGGGAAAGAGACCCAGTACTTC.

As for this clone: The junction shows a germline mismatch at one end, possibly a read error. The genes are TRBV19 and TRBJ2-7, with D possibly being TRBD2 (5 bases). The CDR3 is made up of 11 amino acids. Germline CDR1 is LNHDA and CDR2 is SQIVND (reference sequence). CDR3 sequence (DNA): TGTGCCGGAGATCAAAGGGAGTCATTAGACTTC. Its translation: CAGDQRESLDF. Full variable domain (rest looked up from reference TRBV19 and TRBJ2-7): DGGITQSPKYLFRKEGQNVTLSCEQNLNHDAMYWYRQDPGQGLRLIYYSQIVNDFQKGDIAEGYSVSREKKESFPLTVTSAQKNPTAFYLCAGDQRESLDFGPGTRLTVT.

This clone showed up just a few times. The J gene is TRBJ1-5, the V gene TRBV7-9; D call uncertain. V was clipped by 6 bases and J by 3 bases, with 12 bases between them. From germline, CDR1 is SEHNR and CDR2 FQNEAQ (reference sequence). This CDR3 has 14 amino acids. CDR3 nucleotides: TGTGCCAGCAGTTTAAGTGAGATCAATCAGCCCCAGCATTTT. Translated, it gives CASSLSEINQPQHF.

The gene calls are TRBV7-6 and TRBJ2-1, with TRBD2 identical over 11 bases. With 2 bases clipped from V and 10 bases from J, the junction kept 4 bases outside the gene matches. The germline V gene encodes CDR1 SGHVS and CDR2 FNYEAQ. The CDR3 is 14 residues long. The CDR3 here is CASSLSGLAGEQFF. The CDR3 DNA is TGTGCCAGCAGCTTATCCGGACTAGCGGGCGAGCAGTTCTTC.

The rearrangement joins TRBV4-1 to TRBJ1-1; 7 positions match TRBD1. After removal of 2 bases from V and 6 bases from J, the junction contained 3 bases not matched to a gene. The CDR3 extends over 13 amino acids. The germline V gene encodes CDR1 MGHRA and CDR2 YSYEKL. The CDR3 bases are TGCGCCAGCAGCCAAACAGGGGTCGCTGAAGCTTTCTTT. This codes for CASSQTGVAEAFF.

This clone has a single count. V gene TRBV7-9 combines with J gene TRBJ1-6, with 7 bases identical to TRBD1. Germline CDR1 and CDR2: SEHNR and FQNEAQ (reference sequence). With 5 bases clipped from V and 4 bases from J, the junction kept 8 bases outside the gene matches. This CDR3 has 16 residues. CDR3 coding DNA: TGTGCCAGCAGCAGGGGACAGAACCCATATAATTCACCCCTCCACTTT. The encoded protein is CASSRGQNPYNSPLHF. Full variable domain (missing parts from reference TRBV7-9 and TRBJ1-6): DTGVSQNPRHKITKRGQNVTFRCDPISEHNRLYWYRQTLGQGPEFLTYFQNEAQLEKSRLLSDRFSAERPKGSFSTLEIQRTEQGDSAMYLCASSRGQNPYNSPLHFGNGTRLTVT.

In nucleotides, the CDR3 is TGTGCCAGCAGTTACGAGAGCAATCAGCCCCAGCATTTT. This codes for CASSYESNQPQHF. This chain connects TRBV6-5 to TRBJ1-5; D gene ambiguous. The germline V gene encodes CDR1 MNHEY and CDR2 SVGAGI. This CDR3 comprises 13 residues. The V end was cut by 2 bases, the J end by 1 base, with 3 bases between.

A few counts support this clone. The chain combines TRBV7-8 with TRBJ2-7, with TRBD1 matching over 9 bases. V shed 7 bases, J shed 1 base, and the junction held 8 bases outside the gene matches. This CDR3 is built from 15 residues. Per germline, CDR1 SGHVS and CDR2 FQNEAQ. CDR3 bases: TGTGCCAGCACCCAGAACAGGGGGCCATCCTACGAGCAGTACTTC. Translation: CASTQNRGPSYEQYF.

The V gene is TRBV5-1, the J gene TRBJ2-1; D gene unclear. This CDR3 spans 12 amino acids. The V end was cut by 4 bases, the J end by 8 bases, with 10 bases between. Germline V lookup: CDR1 SGHRS, CDR2 YFSETQ. CDR3 sequence reads: CASSPVKDEQFF. The DNA of the CDR3 is TGCGCCAGCAGCCCGGTTAAGGATGAGCAGTTCTTC. Combining the CDR3 with reference TRBV5-1 and TRBJ2-1 gives the whole variable domain KAGVTQTPRYLIKTRGQQVTLSCSPISGHRSVSWYQQTPGQGLQFLFEYFSETQRNKGNFPGRFSGRQFSNSRSEMNVSTLELGDSALYLCASSPVKDEQFFGPGTRLTVL.

The chain couples TRBV5-4 to TRBJ2-7, with 9 bases aligning to TRBD1. CDR1 SGHNT and CDR2 YYREEE come from the germline V gene (reference sequence). CDR3 length: 15 residues. V was pared by 3 bases and J by 4 bases, with 8 bases of the junction left unmatched. CDR3 DNA sequence: TGTGCCAGCAGCTCCCCGGGACAGGGTTTATACGAGCAGTACTTC. Encoded protein: CASSSPGQGLYEQYF.

V gene TRBV30 combines with J gene TRBJ1-5; perhaps TRBD1 as D (6 bases). The CDR3 contains 15 residues. Germline lookup yields CDR1 GTSNPN and CDR2 SVGIG (reference sequence). Deletions cut 3 bases from V and 0 bases from J, with 12 bases between. CDR3 residues: CAWSPGTTSNQPQHF. The CDR3 nucleotides read TGTGCCTGGAGCCCTGGGACAACTAGCAATCAGCCCCAGCATTTT. Drawing the rest from reference TRBV30 and TRBJ1-5, the complete variable domain is SQTIHQWPATLVQPVGSPLSLECTVEGTSNPNLYWYRQAAGRGLQLLFYSVGIGQISSEVPQNLSASRPQDRQFILSSKKLLLSDSGFYLCAWSPGTTSNQPQHFGDGTRLSIL.

The chain employs TRBV6-1 and TRBJ2-3; TRBD2 matches at 7 bases. The V gene's germline CDR1 is MNHNS and CDR2 SASEGT. J lost 2 bases, V lost 6 bases, and 8 bases had no gene match. The CDR3 has 15 residues. The CDR3 sequence: CASSRTGTTTDTQYF. CDR3 DNA sequence: TGTGCCAGCAGCCGGACCGGGACTACCACAGATACGCAGTATTTT.

This chain joins TRBV7-9 and TRBJ1-1; D is possibly TRBD1 (6 bases). The length of the CDR3 is 14 residues. Germline assignment: CDR1 SEHNR and CDR2 FQNEAQ (reference sequence). Trimming stripped 5 bases from V and 7 bases from J, with 17 bases between. CDR3: CASSPKGVKDEAFF. As DNA, the CDR3 is TGTGCCAGCAGCCCGAAGGGGGTGAAGGATGAAGCTTTCTTT. Filled out from reference TRBV7-9 and TRBJ1-1, the complete variable domain reads DTGVSQNPRHKITKRGQNVTFRCDPISEHNRLYWYRQTLGQGPEFLTYFQNEAQLEKSRLLSDRFSAERPKGSFSTLEIQRTEQGDSAMYLCASSPKGVKDEAFFGQGTRLTVV.

The V call is TRBV19, the J call TRBJ2-7, with D tentatively TRBD1 or TRBD2 (5 bases each). V gave up 5 bases and J gave up 3 bases, with 23 bases separating them. Per the germline V gene, CDR1 is LNHDA and CDR2 is SQIVND (reference sequence). The CDR3 covers 17 residues. The CDR3 coding sequence is TGTGCCAGTAGTCTCTCCCCTCAGCCGGGACCCCTCTACGAGCAGTACTTC. Amino acid sequence: CASSLSPQPGPLYEQYF.

V is TRBV18 and J is TRBJ2-3; maybe TRBD2 (6 bases). V dropped 5 bases and J dropped 0 bases, with 12 bases sitting between them. Germline CDR1 and CDR2: KGHSH and LQKENI. The CDR3 has 15 amino acids. The CDR3 region is CASSNRDSSTDTQYF. The CDR3 nucleotides read TGTGCCAGCTCAAATAGGGACTCTAGCACAGATACGCAGTATTTT.

The V gene is TRBV5-4, the J gene TRBJ1-6; TRBD1 matches at 10 bases. V trimming: 4 bases; J trimming: 9 bases; junction bases outside the gene matches: 7. There are 15 residues in the CDR3. In germline, CDR1 is SGHNT, CDR2 YYREEE (reference sequence). CDR3 sequence: CASSLGTGAGSPLHF. The CDR3 DNA reads as TGTGCCAGCAGCCTTGGGACAGGGGCTGGTTCACCCCTCCACTTT. The full variable domain, with the rest looked up from reference TRBV5-4 and TRBJ1-6, is ETGVTQSPTHLIKTRGQQVTLRCSSQSGHNTVSWYQQALGQGPQFIFQYYREEENGRGNFPPRFSGLQFPNYSSELNVNALELDDSALYLCASSLGTGAGSPLHFGNGTRLTVT.

This sequence joins TRBV9 and TRBJ1-6; the match to TRBD1 covers 8 bases. V dropped 3 bases and J dropped 8; count of bases not matched to a gene: 4. The CDR3 consists of 14 residues. Germline loops: CDR1 SGDLS, CDR2 YYNGEE. The chain's CDR3 is CASSAQGGDSPLHF. The CDR3 coding sequence is TGTGCCAGCAGCGCACAGGGGGGGGATTCACCCCTCCACTTT.

The chain combines TRBV7-9 with TRBJ1-3, with D perhaps matching TRBD1 (5 bases). Trimming removed 10 bases from V and 1 base from J, with 8 bases in between. The CDR3 runs 12 residues. Germline CDR1 and CDR2: SEHNR and FQNEAQ (reference sequence). DNA of the CDR3: TGTGCCACGAGGGGTTCTGGAAACACCATATATTTT. This codes for CATRGSGNTIYF.

The chain joins TRBV19 to TRBJ2-3; no clear D. Between the trimmed V and J ends, which lost 6 bases and 4 bases, there was a span of 17 bases. Germline values: CDR1 LNHDA, CDR2 SQIVND (reference sequence). CDR3 length: 15 residues. The CDR3 here is CASSLRHSGADTQYF. CDR3 nucleotide sequence: TGTGCCAGTAGCCTTAGACACAGTGGCGCAGATACGCAGTATTTT.

V gene TRBV5-8 combines with J gene TRBJ2-7; weak D call: TRBD1 (6 bases). From germline, CDR1 is SGHTS and CDR2 YDEGEE. Between the trimmed V and J ends, which lost 2 bases and 3 bases, there was a span of 15 bases. The CDR3 has 15 amino acids. In DNA form, the CDR3 reads TGTGCCAGCAGCTTAAAGGCAGGGGAATACTACGAGCAGTACTTC. Its protein product is CASSLKAGEYYEQYF.

This chain uses TRBV7-7 with TRBJ2-5; the match to TRBD1 covers 8 bases. The CDR3 runs 12 residues. The junction had 3 bases not matched to a gene; V was cut back by 6 bases and J by 6 bases. The germline V gene has CDR1 SSHAT and CDR2 FNYEAQ (reference sequence). CDR3 region: CASSRDRKTQYF. DNA for the CDR3: TGTGCCAGCAGTCGGGACAGGAAGACCCAGTACTTC. The full variable domain, rest sourced from reference TRBV7-7 and TRBJ2-5, is GAGVSQSPRYKVTKRGQDVTLRCDPISSHATLYWYQQALGQGPEFLTYFNYEAQPDKSGLPSDRFSAERPEGSISTLTIQRTEQRDSAMYRCASSRDRKTQYFGPGTRLLVL.

V and J are TRBV7-9 and TRBJ1-5; no firm D call. Trimming left V 5 bases short and J 2 bases short, with 10 bases between. CDR1 and CDR2 (germline): SEHNR, FQNEAQ (reference sequence). The CDR3 sequence is 14 residues long. CDR3 in DNA: TGTGCCAGCAGCCCTATATGGGGCAATCAGCCCCAGCATTTT. This sequence encodes CASSPIWGNQPQHF.

The gene calls are TRBV11-2 and TRBJ2-1; 8 bases align to TRBD2. CDR3 length: 17 amino acids. Losses at the gene ends were 3 bases for V and 7 bases for J; bases not matched to a gene: 14. CDR1 is SGHAT, CDR2 FQNNGV, per germline. The CDR3: CASSLTLPGLDFNEQFF. The CDR3 DNA reads TGTGCCAGCAGCTTGACCCTCCCGGGACTAGATTTTAATGAGCAGTTCTTC.